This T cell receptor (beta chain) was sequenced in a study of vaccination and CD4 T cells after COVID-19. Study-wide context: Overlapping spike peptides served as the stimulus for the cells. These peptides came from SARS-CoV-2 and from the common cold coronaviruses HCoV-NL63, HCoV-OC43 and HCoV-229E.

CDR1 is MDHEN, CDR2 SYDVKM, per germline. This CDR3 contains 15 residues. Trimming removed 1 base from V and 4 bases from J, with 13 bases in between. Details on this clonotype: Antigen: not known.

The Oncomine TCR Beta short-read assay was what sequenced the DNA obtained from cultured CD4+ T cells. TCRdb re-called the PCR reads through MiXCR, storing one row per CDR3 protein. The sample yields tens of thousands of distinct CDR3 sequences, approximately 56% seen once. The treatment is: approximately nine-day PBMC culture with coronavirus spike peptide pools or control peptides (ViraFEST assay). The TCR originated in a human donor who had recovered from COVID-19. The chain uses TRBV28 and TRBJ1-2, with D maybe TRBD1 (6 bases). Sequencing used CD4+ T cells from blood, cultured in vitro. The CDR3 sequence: CASSLLWQGSYGYTF. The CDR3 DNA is TGTGCCAGCAGTTTATTGTGGCAGGGGAGCTATGGCTACACCTTC.